This T cell receptor (beta chain) came from a study of cytomegalovirus exposure and HLA in healthy donors listed by TCRdb under 2017. For the study in its entirety: According to an earlier analysis of around 600 of the donors, roughly 180 million T cells yielded 95 million to 140 million unique TCR beta sequences and roughly 280 Gb of sequence data. A later analysis re-analyzed previously published TCR beta repertoires from several hundred donors and added high-resolution HLA genotyping to study TCR occurrence patterns. An early release covering some 640 HLA-typed donors comprised roughly 300 gigabases of sequencing data and around 80 million unique TCR sequences. To predict cytomegalovirus infection status, the study combined high-throughput TCR immunosequencing, statistical association of individual TCRs with disease status, and machine learning. The T cell repertoires of 666 subjects were profiled by immunosequencing and related to cytomegalovirus serostatus. Along with the approximately 700-subject first cohort, a separate validation cohort of roughly 110 different subjects was used. Alongside the repertoire data, information on donor age, sex, ethnicity and CMV serostatus was compiled. All discovery cohort repertoires had been generated using a single sequencing platform. Both class I and class II loci were covered by HLA typing, at four-digit resolution. The later analysis used no new phenotypic data to find candidate immune exposures, relying instead on TCR beta sequences and their occurrence across donors. The study aimed to test whether signatures of past pathogen exposure could be identified by cataloging public T cell receptors. Several DR-DQ haplotypes were handled as single units for association and clustering because linkage in the cohort was strong. A later genetic analysis used genome-wide SNP genotypes for about three fifths of the 666 donors, treating that subset as a discovery cohort. The number of donors typed differed by locus, with roughly 620-640 for A, B, C, DRB1 and DQB1, approximately 500 for DQA1, over 600 for DPA1, and around 430 for DPB1. Of the 300 to 500 genotyped donors, 81% were placed in the genetic ancestry cluster associated with self-reported Caucasian donors. An earlier analysis of 587 of the donors applied high-throughput TCR beta sequencing to assess whether each TCR beta V gene segment acted as functional or pseudogenic. On average, approximately 250,000 unique TCR beta nucleotide sequences were sequenced per donor among 350 to 400 genotyped donors of the cohort, with around 19% of those sequences being non-productive.

This clone was observed a single time. Its antigen target is currently unknown. The record has no base qualities; no much larger clone is one base away. Trimming removed 2 bases from V and 2 bases from J; the gene matches leave 6 bases unexplained. Measured from the cysteine to the phenylalanine, the CDR3 is 16 residues long. Here the CDR3 DNA is all that survives: 48 bases in frame from base 1. The germline V gene supplies CDR1 MNHEY and CDR2 SVGAGI. The cohort comprised fewer than 750 healthy bone marrow donors. Cohort members were all nominally healthy when sampled, although unrecorded immune exposures were likely present. The donor tested CMV seronegative and was one of the 352 seronegative cohort members. Each donor provided a peripheral blood sample, and peripheral blood mononuclear cells were used for TCR beta sequencing. Genomic DNA was extracted from the blood cell samples with the Qiagen DNeasy Blood Extraction Kit.

The library was produced with the immunoSEQ multiplex PCR assay. A mixture of 60 forward primers for TCR Vbeta segments and 13 reverse primers for TCR Jbeta segments was used in the multiplex PCR. A multiplex PCR assay on genomic DNA amplified the CDR3 region of rearranged TCR beta genes. Amplified TCR beta libraries were sequenced as 87-base-pair reads on the Illumina HiSeq System. On the study's bioinformatics: A later analysis counted some 80 million unique TCR beta chains across the 550 to 750 repertoires, and around 9.9 million of these chains were shared by at least two donors. Raw reads were error-corrected and collapsed into unique sequences with a nearest-neighbor algorithm that merged closely related sequences to remove PCR and sequencing errors. To assign V, D and J gene segments, CDR3 sequences were aligned to IMGT reference sequences. For a sequence to be retained, at least a six-nucleotide match to both a V gene segment and a J gene segment was required. A rearrangement counted as productive if the CDR3 had no stop codons and remained in frame with V and J, and every other rearrangement counted as non-productive. Following IMGT convention, CDR3 was defined as the stretch from the second conserved V-encoded cysteine to the conserved J-encoded phenylalanine. The earlier analysis of 587 of the donors excluded sequences that lacked an unambiguous match to a single V gene segment. An earlier analysis of a few hundred of the donors classified V segments as functional when productive rearrangements were above 56.7% and as segregating when the standard deviation between donors was above 5%. A statistical classification framework was built to diagnose cytomegalovirus status from the catalog of TCR beta chain sequences. In a later analysis, TCR nucleotide sequences were compared against IMGT/GENE-DB human TR gene sequences so that V and J genes could be assigned. Using the TCRdist pipeline, a later analysis assigned CDR3 sequences along with most-parsimonious VDJ recombination scenarios. In a later analysis, every TCR beta chain was defined by the combination of its CDR3 amino acid sequence and its V-gene family, and reads without a unique V-gene family were dropped. To address suspected cross-contamination and a sequencing artifact, a later analysis removed roughly 640 highly shared, low-generation-probability nucleotide sequences. A later analysis calculated a clonal expansion index for each public chain from normalized within-repertoire ranks of inferred template counts. In a later analysis, generation probabilities were computed with a VDJ recombination model fitted to out-of-frame rearrangements, and the resulting probabilities were checked against IGoR. In a later analysis, hypergeometric tests were used to score TCR-TCR, TCR-HLA and TCR-CMV co-occurrence, with a repertoire-size bias correction applied to TCR pairs. In a later analysis, false discovery rates were estimated by permuting HLA or CMV assignments 20 times. In a later analysis, co-occurring TCRs were grouped with DBSCAN, and TCRdist sequence similarity was added when clustering was performed within HLA-allele-positive subsets. Repertoires with fewer than 30,000 or more than 120,000 public chains, plus five repertoires with anomalous nucleotide sharing, were excluded from co-occurrence clustering. Not all clones reach the TCRdb copy of this immuneACCESS table, which keeps in-frame sequences only. Checked studies attribute under half of the gap to unresolved V genes and leave the rest unexplained. V, J and clone size derive from that table, while D and trimming were established from the DNA sequence. Within this sample are roughly 89,000 clones, with roughly 76% of them counted one time only. About 2% of the sample comes from the top ten.

Overall study results and their limits: In a later analysis, HLA-associated TCR beta chains were found to be more clonally expanded and to have lower generation probabilities than equally common non-associated chains. Because HLA typing was unavailable for some donors at each locus, only the typed subset was used in association tests. The presence/absence analyses assumed that sequencing depth was roughly uniform across donors, and that assumption may not be true. Some IMGT-functional V segments, including TRBV6-2 and TRBV6-3, could not be distinguished by the 87-base-pair reads and were therefore excluded. The classifier was reported to diagnose cytomegalovirus status with high specificity and sensitivity in both the original and validation cohorts. In the study, about 150 TCR beta chains were listed as associated with cytomegalovirus. In a later genetic analysis, fewer N-insertions in productive TCRs were reported among donors in an Asian-associated ancestry cluster than the approximately 710-donor mean. Most TCR sequences were seen in very few donors, while some public TCRs were found in many individuals. When HLA alleles, especially DR and DQ, strongly co-occurred, attributing TCR associations to individual alleles was difficult. V-gene and J-gene trimming of TCR beta chains was associated with a missense DCLRE1C variant in a later genetic analysis, and the association was replicated in an independent cohort. In vitro tests confirmed that a few of the cytomegalovirus-associated TCR beta chains recognize cytomegalovirus antigens. Some 15 rarely observed V segments, including chromosome 9 orphons, were excluded from the earlier analysis of several hundred of the donors because counts were too low. According to a later analysis, parvovirus B19, influenza, CMV and Epstein-Barr virus appeared linked to several top co-occurrence clusters. In this cohort, only TCR beta chains were sequenced, and detectable features were limited by the absence of alpha or paired-chain data. In a later analysis, over 15,000 TCR beta sequences were associated with specific HLA alleles at a false discovery rate of 0.05. The only immune exposure information available for the cohort was CMV serostatus. According to a later analysis, TCR association rates differed among HLA loci, with DRB1 alleles showing the most associated TCRs and HLA-C alleles showing the fewest. A cluster of highly shared sequence variants was judged likely to be a technical artifact of the sequencing pipeline. Correlated functional status among segregating V segments might be attributable to linkage disequilibrium, but an unknown experimental factor could not be ruled out. A further reported finding was that TCR beta sequences accurately predicted the HLA-A and HLA-B alleles for most subjects in the first cohort. An earlier analysis of approximately 540 of the donors showed that most TCR beta V segments appeared in productive rearrangements either about 87% or about 30% of the time, which broadly matched IMGT annotations. Most CMV-associated TCR beta chains appeared to be HLA-restricted in a later analysis, and the HLA associations seemed to be driven largely by CMV exposure. According to the authors, the approach could potentially be generalized to other disease states and immunological phenotypes.

This TCR came from a woman younger than 45 in good health and CMV-seronegative. This receptor chain uses TRBV6-5 and TRBJ1-1, with 9 central nucleotides matching TRBD1. Source material: PBMCs. The DNA sequence reads TGTGCCAGCAGTTACCCGACAGGGGGGGCCAACACTGAAGCTTTCTTT. Translated, this is CASSYPTGGANTEAFF.